The 8 T cell receptor beta chains given below trace back to one sample, sequenced in a study of OX40 agonist ivuxolimab in advanced cancers. Some clones are missing from TCRdb's copy, which holds only in-frame ones; the method was immunoSEQ multiplex PCR. The sample gives roughly 86,000 clones, 75% to 90% of which show up once; about 7.2% is in the top ten. Sequences were derived from CD4+ or CD8+ T cells sorted from blood, sampled in a trial of the OX40 agonist ivuxolimab. These receptors all stem from an adult with an advanced solid tumor such as melanoma, head and neck, liver or kidney cancer.

This clone was recorded once. The rearrangement uses TRBV4-2 and TRBJ2-1; tentatively, D is TRBD2 (6 bases). There are 16 residues in the CDR3. Trimming removed 4 bases at V and 2 bases at J, with 15 bases between. Germline lookup yields CDR1 LGHNA and CDR2 YNFKEQ. The CDR3 DNA is TGTGCCAGCAGCCGGGTCGGGGGAGTGACCTACAATGAGCAGTTCTTC. This encodes CASSRVGGVTYNEQFF.

This clone was picked up a small number of times. This chain joins TRBV6-1 and TRBJ1-2; D uncertain. The CDR3 runs to 13 residues. Trimming left V 8 bases short and J 4 bases short, with 14 bases between. Germline lookup yields CDR1 MNHNS and CDR2 SASEGT. This CDR3 is CASPGQSSYGYTF. The CDR3 DNA reads TGTGCCAGCCCTGGGCAGAGTAGCTATGGCTACACCTTC.

The chain links TRBV6-5 to TRBJ2-2; no clear D gene. Germline V CDR1 and CDR2: MNHEY, SVGAGI. The germline V and J ends were trimmed by 6 bases and 2 bases, with 4 bases remaining between them. This CDR3 has 12 residues. The CDR3 here is CASRGNTGELFF. As DNA, the CDR3 is TGTGCCAGCAGGGGCAACACCGGGGAGCTGTTTTTT.

The CDR3 region is CASRTMGVGNQPQHF. In DNA, the CDR3 is TGTGCCAGCAGGACTATGGGTGTGGGCAATCAGCCCCAGCATTTT. The chain recombines TRBV6-5 with TRBJ1-5; D remains unclear. Germline V gene sequence: CDR1 MNHEY, CDR2 SVGAGI. V shed 6 bases and J shed 2 bases, with 14 bases lying between them. The CDR3 is made up of 15 amino acids.

The chain uses TRBV7-8 and TRBJ2-7, with TRBD1 identical over 7 bases. Germline trimming cut 4 bases from V and 3 bases from J; bases unmatched to any gene: 3. CDR1 SGHVS and CDR2 FQNEAQ come from the germline V gene. The length of the CDR3 is 13 residues. The CDR3 DNA reads TGTGCCAGCAGCTCCGACAGGGTCTACGAGCAGTACTTC. It is translated as CASSSDRVYEQYF.

This chain uses TRBV30 with TRBJ2-7, with 9 bases matching TRBD2. Germline lookup yields CDR1 GTSNPN and CDR2 SVGIG (reference sequence). The CDR3 consists of 13 residues. With V trimmed by 1 base and J by 5 bases, 3 bases remained unmatched. The chain's CDR3 is CAWSGAGGDEQYF. The CDR3 DNA sequence: TGTGCCTGGAGTGGGGCGGGGGGGGACGAGCAGTACTTC. Full variable domain (remainder filled in from reference TRBV30 and TRBJ2-7): SQTIHQWPATLVQPVGSPLSLECTVEGTSNPNLYWYRQAAGRGLQLLFYSVGIGQISSEVPQNLSASRPQDRQFILSSKKLLLSDSGFYLCAWSGAGGDEQYFGPGTRLTVT.

The chain links TRBV19 to TRBJ2-7; D unclear. Trimming removed 6 bases at V and 2 bases at J, with 8 bases between. Germline CDR1 reads LNHDA; CDR2 reads SQIVND (reference sequence). The CDR3 loop spans 12 amino acids. The CDR3 bases are TGTGCCAGTAGCGGACGCACCTACGAGCAGTACTTC. This codes for CASSGRTYEQYF. The full variable domain, completed using reference TRBV19 and TRBJ2-7, is DGGITQSPKYLFRKEGQNVTLSCEQNLNHDAMYWYRQDPGQGLRLIYYSQIVNDFQKGDIAEGYSVSREKKESFPLTVTSAQKNPTAFYLCASSGRTYEQYFGPGTRLTVT.

The chain carries TRBV29-1 and TRBJ1-5; TRBD1 matches 8 bases. After removal of 1 base from V and 4 bases from J, the junction contained 6 bases not matched to a gene. The germline gives CDR1 SQVTM, CDR2 ANQGSEA. CDR3 length: 15 amino acids. CDR3 in DNA: TGCAGCGTTGAAGTTCGGACAGGGCTTAATCAGCCCCAGCATTTT. This encodes CSVEVRTGLNQPQHF.